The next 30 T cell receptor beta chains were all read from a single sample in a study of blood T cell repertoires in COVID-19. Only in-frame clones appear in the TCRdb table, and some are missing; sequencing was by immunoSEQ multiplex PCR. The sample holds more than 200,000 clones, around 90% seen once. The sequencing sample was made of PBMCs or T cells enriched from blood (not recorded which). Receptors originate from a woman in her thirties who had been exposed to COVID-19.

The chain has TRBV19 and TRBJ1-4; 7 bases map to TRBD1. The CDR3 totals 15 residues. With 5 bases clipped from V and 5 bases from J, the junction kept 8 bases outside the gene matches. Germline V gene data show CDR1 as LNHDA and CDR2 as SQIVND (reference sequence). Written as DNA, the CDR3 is TGTGCCAGTAGTGCCGACAGGGTCGTCAATGAAAAACTGTTTTTT. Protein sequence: CASSADRVVNEKLFF.

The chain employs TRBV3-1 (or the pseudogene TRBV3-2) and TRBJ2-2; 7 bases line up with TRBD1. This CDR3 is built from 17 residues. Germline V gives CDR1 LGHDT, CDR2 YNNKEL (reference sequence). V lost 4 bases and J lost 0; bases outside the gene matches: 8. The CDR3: CASSRVQGEPNTGELFF. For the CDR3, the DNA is TGTGCCAGCAGCCGCGTTCAGGGGGAACCGAACACCGGGGAGCTGTTTTTT.

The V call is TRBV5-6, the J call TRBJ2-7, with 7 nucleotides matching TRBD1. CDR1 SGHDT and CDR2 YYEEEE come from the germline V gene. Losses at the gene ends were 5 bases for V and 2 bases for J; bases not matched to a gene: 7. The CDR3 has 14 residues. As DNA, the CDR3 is TGTGCCAGCAGATGGACAGGAGGCCCCTACGAGCAGTACTTC. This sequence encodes CASRWTGGPYEQYF.

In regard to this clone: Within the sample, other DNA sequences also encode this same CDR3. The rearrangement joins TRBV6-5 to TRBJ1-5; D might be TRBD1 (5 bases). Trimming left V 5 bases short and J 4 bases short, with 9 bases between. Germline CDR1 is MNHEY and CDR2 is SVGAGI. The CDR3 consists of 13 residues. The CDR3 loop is CASSRDSNQPQHF. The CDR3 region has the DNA TGTGCCAGCAGTCGGGACTCAAATCAGCCCCAGCATTTT.

In DNA form, the CDR3 reads TGTGCCAGCTCACCAACCGGACTAGCGGGAGTTAGCACAGATACGCAGTATTTT. This translates into CASSPTGLAGVSTDTQYF. The genes are TRBV18 and TRBJ2-3; 13 nucleotides line up with TRBD2. Germline V gives CDR1 KGHSH, CDR2 LQKENI. V was clipped by 2 bases and J by 0 bases; unmatched bases: 5. The CDR3 contains 18 residues.

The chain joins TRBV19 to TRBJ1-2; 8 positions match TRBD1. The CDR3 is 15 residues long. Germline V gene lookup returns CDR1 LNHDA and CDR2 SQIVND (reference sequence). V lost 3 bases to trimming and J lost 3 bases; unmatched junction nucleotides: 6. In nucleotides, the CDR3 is TGTGCCAGTAGTATCGGGACAGGTCGCCACTATGGCTACACCTTC. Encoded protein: CASSIGTGRHYGYTF.

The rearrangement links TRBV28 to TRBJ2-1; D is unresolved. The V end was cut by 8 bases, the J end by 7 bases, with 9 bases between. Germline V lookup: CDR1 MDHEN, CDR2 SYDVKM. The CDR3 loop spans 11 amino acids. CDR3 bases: TGTGCCAGCGGATTGGAGAATGAGCAGTTCTTC. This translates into CASGLENEQFF.

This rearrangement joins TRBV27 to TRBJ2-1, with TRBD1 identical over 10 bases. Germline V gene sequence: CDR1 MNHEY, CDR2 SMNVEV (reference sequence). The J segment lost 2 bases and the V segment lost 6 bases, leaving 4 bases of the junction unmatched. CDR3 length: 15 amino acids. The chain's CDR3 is CASRQGQGTYNEQFF. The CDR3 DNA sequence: TGTGCCAGCAGACAGGGACAGGGGACCTACAATGAGCAGTTCTTC.

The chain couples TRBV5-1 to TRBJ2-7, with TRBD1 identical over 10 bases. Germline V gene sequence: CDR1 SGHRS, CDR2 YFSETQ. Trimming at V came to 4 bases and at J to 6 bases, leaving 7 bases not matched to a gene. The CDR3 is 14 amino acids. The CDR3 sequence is CASSPRDRGGEQYF. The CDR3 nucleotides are TGCGCCAGCAGCCCTCGGGACAGGGGCGGCGAGCAGTACTTC.

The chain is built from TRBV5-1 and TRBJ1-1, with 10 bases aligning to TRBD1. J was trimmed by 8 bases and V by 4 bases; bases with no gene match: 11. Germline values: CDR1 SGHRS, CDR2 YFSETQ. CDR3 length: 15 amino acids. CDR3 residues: CASSREGSGQGEAFF. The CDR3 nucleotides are TGCGCCAGCAGCCGGGAGGGTTCGGGACAGGGGGAAGCTTTCTTT.

CDR3 loop: CSVVGMGAQGYTF. DNA of the CDR3: TGCAGCGTTGTAGGTATGGGGGCGCAGGGCTACACCTTC. V usage is TRBV29-1 and J usage is TRBJ1-2, with TRBD1 as a possible D gene (6 bases). Germline lookup yields CDR1 SQVTM and CDR2 ANQGSEA. CDR3 length equals 13 residues. The V and J ends lost 4 bases and 8 bases respectively, with 17 bases between them.

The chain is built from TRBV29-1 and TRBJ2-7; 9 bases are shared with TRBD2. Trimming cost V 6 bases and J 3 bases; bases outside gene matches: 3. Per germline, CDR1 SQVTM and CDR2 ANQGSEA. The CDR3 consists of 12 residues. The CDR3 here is CSVSSGIYEQYF. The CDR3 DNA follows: TGCAGCGTCTCTAGCGGGATCTACGAGCAGTACTTC.

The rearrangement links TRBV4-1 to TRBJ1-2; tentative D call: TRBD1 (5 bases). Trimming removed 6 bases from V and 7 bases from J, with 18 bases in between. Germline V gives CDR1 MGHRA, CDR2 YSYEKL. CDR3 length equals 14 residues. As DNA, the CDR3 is TGCGCCAGCAGGCTGCTCGGGGGGTCTGGTGGCTACACCTTC. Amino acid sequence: CASRLLGGSGGYTF.

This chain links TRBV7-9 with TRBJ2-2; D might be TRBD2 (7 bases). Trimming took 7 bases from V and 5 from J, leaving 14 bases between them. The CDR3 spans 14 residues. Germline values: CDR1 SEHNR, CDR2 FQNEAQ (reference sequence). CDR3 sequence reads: CASTYGGHTGELFF. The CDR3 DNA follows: TGTGCCAGCACCTACGGGGGGCATACCGGGGAGCTGTTTTTT. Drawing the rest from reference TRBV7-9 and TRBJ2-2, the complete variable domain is DTGVSQNPRHKITKRGQNVTFRCDPISEHNRLYWYRQTLGQGPEFLTYFQNEAQLEKSRLLSDRFSAERPKGSFSTLEIQRTEQGDSAMYLCASTYGGHTGELFFGEGSRLTVL.

The CDR3 nucleotides read TGTGCCTGGAGTACAGCGGCAGGGGGCCTCTACGAGCAGTACTTC. It specifies CAWSTAAGGLYEQYF. The gene calls are TRBV30 and TRBJ2-7; 8 positions agree with TRBD1. The CDR3 covers 15 residues. V trimming: 2 bases; J trimming: 3 bases; junction bases outside the gene matches: 9. Germline values: CDR1 GTSNPN, CDR2 SVGIG (reference sequence).

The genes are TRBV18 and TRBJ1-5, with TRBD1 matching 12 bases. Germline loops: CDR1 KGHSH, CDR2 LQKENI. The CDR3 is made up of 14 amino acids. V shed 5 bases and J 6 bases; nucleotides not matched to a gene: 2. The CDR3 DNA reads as TGTGCCAGCTCAGGGGACAGGGGGCGTCAGCCCCAGCATTTT. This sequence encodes CASSGDRGRQPQHF.

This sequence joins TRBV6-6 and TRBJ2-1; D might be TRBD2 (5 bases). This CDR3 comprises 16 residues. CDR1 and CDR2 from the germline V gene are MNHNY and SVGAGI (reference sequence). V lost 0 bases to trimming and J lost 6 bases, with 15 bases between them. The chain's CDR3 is CASSYSIREGFNEQFF. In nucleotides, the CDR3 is TGTGCCAGCAGTTACTCGATCCGGGAAGGGTTCAATGAGCAGTTCTTC.

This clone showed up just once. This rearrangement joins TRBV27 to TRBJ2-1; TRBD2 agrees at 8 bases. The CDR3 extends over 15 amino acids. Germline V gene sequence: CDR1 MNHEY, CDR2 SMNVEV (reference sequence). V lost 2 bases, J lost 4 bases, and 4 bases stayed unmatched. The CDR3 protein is CASSLETSAYNEQFF. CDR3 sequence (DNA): TGTGCCAGCAGTTTAGAGACTAGCGCATACAATGAGCAGTTCTTC.

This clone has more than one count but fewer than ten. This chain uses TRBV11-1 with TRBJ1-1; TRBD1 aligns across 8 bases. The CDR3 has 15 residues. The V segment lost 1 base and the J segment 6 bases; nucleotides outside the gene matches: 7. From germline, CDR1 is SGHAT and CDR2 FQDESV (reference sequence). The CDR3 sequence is CASSLDRGRSAEAFF. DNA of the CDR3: TGTGCCAGCAGCTTAGACAGGGGGAGGTCGGCTGAAGCTTTCTTT.

The chain's CDR3 is CAWSVHRIEKLFF. CDR3 in DNA: TGTGCCTGGAGTGTACACAGGATTGAAAAACTGTTTTTT. This chain uses TRBV30 with TRBJ1-4; TRBD1 might be the D (5 bases). V lost 0 bases and J lost 7, with 9 bases in between. The CDR3 is 13 residues long. Germline V gene data show CDR1 as GTSNPN and CDR2 as SVGIG (reference sequence).

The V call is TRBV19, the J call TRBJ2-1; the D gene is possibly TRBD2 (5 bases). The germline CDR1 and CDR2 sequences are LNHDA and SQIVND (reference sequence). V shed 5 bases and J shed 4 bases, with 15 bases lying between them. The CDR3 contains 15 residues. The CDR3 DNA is TGTGCCAGTAGTCATCCCAGCGGAGCTTACAATGAGCAGTTCTTC. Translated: CASSHPSGAYNEQFF.

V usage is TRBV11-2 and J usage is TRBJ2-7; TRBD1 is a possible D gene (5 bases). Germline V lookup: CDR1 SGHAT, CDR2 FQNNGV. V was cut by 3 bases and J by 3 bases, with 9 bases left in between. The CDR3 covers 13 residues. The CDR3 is CASSFDRYYEQYF. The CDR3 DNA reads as TGTGCCAGCAGCTTCGACAGATACTACGAGCAGTACTTC. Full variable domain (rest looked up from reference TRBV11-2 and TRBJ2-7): EAGVAQSPRYKIIEKRQSVAFWCNPISGHATLYWYQQILGQGPKLLIQFQNNGVVDDSQLPKDRFSAERLKGVDSTLKIQPAKLEDSAVYLCASSFDRYYEQYFGPGTRLTVT.

The CDR3 here is CASSRQGSSYSGNTIYF. CDR3 nucleotide sequence: TGTGCCAGCAGTCGACAGGGCTCCAGCTATTCTGGAAACACCATATATTTT. The genes are TRBV2 and TRBJ1-3; 7 bases match TRBD1. Per germline, CDR1 SNHLY and CDR2 FYNNEI. This CDR3 is 17 amino acids long. V lost 5 bases and J lost 1; bases outside the gene matches: 11.

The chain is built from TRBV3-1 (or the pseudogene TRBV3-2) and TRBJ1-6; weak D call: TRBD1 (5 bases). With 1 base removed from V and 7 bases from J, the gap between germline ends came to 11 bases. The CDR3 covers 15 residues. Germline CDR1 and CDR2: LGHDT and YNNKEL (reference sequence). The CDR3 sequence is CASSQGAGQNSPLHF. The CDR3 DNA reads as TGTGCCAGCAGCCAAGGGGCAGGGCAAAATTCACCCCTCCACTTT.

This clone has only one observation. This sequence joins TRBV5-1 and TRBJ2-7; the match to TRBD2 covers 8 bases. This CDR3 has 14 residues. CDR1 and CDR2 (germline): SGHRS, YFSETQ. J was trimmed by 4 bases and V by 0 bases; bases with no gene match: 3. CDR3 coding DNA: TGCGCCAGCAGCTTGGTGACTAGCGCGTACGAGCAGTACTTC. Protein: CASSLVTSAYEQYF.

CDR3 in DNA: TGTGCCAGCACAGGGGAGGGCGGAGGGGGCTACACCTTC. Its translation: CASTGEGGGGYTF. V is TRBV2 and J is TRBJ1-2; maybe TRBD1 (6 bases). CDR1 SNHLY and CDR2 FYNNEI come from the germline V gene. This CDR3 comprises 13 residues. Trimming stripped 7 bases from V and 8 bases from J, with 17 bases between.

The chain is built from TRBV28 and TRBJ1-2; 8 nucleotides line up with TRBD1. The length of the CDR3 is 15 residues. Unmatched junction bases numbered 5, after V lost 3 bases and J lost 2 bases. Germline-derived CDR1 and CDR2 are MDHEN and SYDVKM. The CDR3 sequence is CASSLAGGLNYGYTF. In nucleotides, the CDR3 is TGTGCCAGCAGTTTGGCAGGGGGCCTGAACTATGGCTACACCTTC.

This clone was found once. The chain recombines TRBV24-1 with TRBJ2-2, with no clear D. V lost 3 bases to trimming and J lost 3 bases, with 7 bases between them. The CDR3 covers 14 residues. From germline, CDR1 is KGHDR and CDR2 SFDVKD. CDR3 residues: CATSDRVDTGELFF. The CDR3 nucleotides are TGTGCCACCAGTGATCGGGTGGACACCGGGGAGCTGTTTTTT.

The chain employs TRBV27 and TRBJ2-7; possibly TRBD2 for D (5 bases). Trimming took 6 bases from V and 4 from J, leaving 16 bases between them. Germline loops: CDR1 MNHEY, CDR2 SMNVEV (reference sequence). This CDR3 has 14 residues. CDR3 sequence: CASRAAGGHYEQYF. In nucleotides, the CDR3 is TGTGCCAGCAGGGCCGCGGGCGGGCATTACGAGCAGTACTTC.

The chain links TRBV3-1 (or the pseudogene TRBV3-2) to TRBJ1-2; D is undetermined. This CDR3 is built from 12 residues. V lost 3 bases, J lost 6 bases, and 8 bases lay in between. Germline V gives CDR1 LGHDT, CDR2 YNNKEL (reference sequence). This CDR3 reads CASSHLLDGYTF. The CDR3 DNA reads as TGTGCCAGCAGCCATCTCTTAGATGGCTACACCTTC.